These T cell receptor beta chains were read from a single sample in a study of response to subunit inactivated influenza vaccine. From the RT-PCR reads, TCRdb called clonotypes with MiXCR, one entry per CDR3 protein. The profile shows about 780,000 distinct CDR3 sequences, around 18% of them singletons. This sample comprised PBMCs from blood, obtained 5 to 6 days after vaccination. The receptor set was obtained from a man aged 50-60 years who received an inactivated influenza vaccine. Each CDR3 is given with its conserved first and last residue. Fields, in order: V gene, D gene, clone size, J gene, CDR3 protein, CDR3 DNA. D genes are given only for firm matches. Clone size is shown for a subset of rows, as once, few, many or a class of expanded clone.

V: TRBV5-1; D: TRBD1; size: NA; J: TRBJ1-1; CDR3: CASSIRQGNTEAFF; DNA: TGCGCCAGCAGCATACGACAGGGGAACACTGAAGCTTTCTTT
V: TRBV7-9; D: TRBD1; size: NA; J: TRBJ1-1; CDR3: CASSSTRPGQSYTEAFF; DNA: TGTGCCAGCAGCTCCACACGACCGGGACAGAGTTACACTGAAGCTTTCTTT
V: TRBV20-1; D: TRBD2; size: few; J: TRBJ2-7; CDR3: CSARSPQLATSSYEQYF; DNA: TGCAGTGCTAGATCCCCACAACTAGCGACTAGCTCCTACGAGCAGTACTTC
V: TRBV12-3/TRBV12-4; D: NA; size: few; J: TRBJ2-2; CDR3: CASSQTGPDTGELFF; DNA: TGTGCCAGCAGTCAAACTGGTCCCGACACCGGGGAGCTGTTTTTT
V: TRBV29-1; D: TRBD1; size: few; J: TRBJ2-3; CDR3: CSASKGQATDTQYF; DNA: TGCAGCGCCAGTAAAGGACAGGCCACAGATACGCAGTATTTT
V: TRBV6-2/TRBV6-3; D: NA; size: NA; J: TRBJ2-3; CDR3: CASSYNRYTDTQYF; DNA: TGTGCCAGCAGTTATAACCGATACACAGATACGCAGTATTTT
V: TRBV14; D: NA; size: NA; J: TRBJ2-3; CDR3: CASSPRLGDTQYF; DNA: TGTGCCAGCAGCCCACGACTGGGGGATACGCAGTATTTT
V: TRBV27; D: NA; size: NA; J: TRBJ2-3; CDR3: CASRNGEATDTQYF; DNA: TGTGCCAGCAGGAACGGGGAGGCCACAGATACGCAGTATTTT
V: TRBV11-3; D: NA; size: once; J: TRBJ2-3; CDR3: CASSASAGSTDTQYF; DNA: TGTGCCAGCAGCGCGTCGGCAGGGAGCACAGATACGCAGTATTTT
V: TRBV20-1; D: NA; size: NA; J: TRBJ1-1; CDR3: CSAAPGTTGTEAFF; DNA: TGCAGTGCTGCACCCGGGACAACGGGTACTGAAGCTTTCTTT
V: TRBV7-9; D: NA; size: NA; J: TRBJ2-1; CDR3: CASSLNRASYNEQFF; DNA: TGTGCCAGCAGCTTAAACAGGGCCTCCTACAATGAGCAGTTCTTC
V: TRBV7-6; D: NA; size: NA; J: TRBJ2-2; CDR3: CASSLGVAGELFF; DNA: TGTGCCAGCAGCTTAGGTGTTGCCGGGGAGCTGTTTTTT
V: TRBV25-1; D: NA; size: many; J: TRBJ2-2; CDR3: CASSESNTGELFF; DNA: TGTGCCAGCAGTGAAAGTAACACCGGGGAGCTGTTTTTT
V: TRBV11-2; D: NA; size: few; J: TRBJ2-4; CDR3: CASSFGYGLAKNIQYF; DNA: TGTGCCAGCAGCTTTGGGTATGGCTTAGCCAAAAACATTCAGTACTTC
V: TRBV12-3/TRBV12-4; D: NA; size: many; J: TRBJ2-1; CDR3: CASSFWVDSYNEQFF; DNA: TGTGCCAGCAGTTTCTGGGTAGACTCCTACAATGAGCAGTTCTTC
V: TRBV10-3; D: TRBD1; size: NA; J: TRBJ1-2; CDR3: CAISEFLTGTGGNYGYTF; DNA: TGTGCCATCAGTGAATTCCTAACCGGGACAGGGGGAAACTATGGCTACACCTTC
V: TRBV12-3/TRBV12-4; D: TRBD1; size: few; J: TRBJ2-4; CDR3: CASSPETGGKYKNIQYF; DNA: TGTGCCAGCAGTCCCGAGACAGGGGGTAAATACAAAAACATTCAGTACTTC
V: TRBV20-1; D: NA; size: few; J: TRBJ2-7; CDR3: CSARDLGGSPEQYF; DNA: TGCAGTGCTAGAGATCTGGGCGGCAGTCCCGAGCAGTACTTC
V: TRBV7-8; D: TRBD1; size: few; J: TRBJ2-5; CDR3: CASSNHRGRPKETQYF; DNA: TGTGCCAGCAGCAACCACAGGGGGCGTCCTAAAGAGACCCAGTACTTC
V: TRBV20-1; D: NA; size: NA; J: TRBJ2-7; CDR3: CSARGTLVGLYEQYF; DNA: TGCAGTGCTAGGGGTACCTTGGTCGGACTCTACGAGCAGTACTTC
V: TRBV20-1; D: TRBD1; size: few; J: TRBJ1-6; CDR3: CSASDRTLYNSPLHF; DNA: TGCAGTGCCTCGGACAGGACCCTCTATAATTCACCCCTCCACTTT
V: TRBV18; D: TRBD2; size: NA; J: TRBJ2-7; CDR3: CASSPPSAGVHSYEQYF; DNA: TGTGCCAGCTCACCACCGTCAGCGGGGGTGCACTCCTACGAGCAGTACTTC
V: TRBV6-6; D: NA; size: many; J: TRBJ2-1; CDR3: CASSYSTYNEQFF; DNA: TGTGCCAGCAGTTACTCAACCTACAATGAGCAGTTCTTC
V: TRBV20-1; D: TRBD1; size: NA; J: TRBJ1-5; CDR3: CSASEQGGSDQPQHF; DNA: TGCAGTGCTAGTGAGCAGGGGGGCTCTGATCAGCCCCAGCATTTT
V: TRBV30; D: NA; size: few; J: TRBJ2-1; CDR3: CAWLSYNEQFF; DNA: TGTGCCTGGCTATCCTACAATGAGCAGTTCTTC
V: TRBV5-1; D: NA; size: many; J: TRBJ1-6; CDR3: CASSLDRARSPLHF; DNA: TGCGCCAGCAGCTTGGACAGGGCTCGTTCACCCCTCCACTTT
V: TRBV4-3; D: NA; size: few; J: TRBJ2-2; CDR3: CASSLEAGFGELFF; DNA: TGCGCCAGCAGCCTAGAAGCGGGCTTCGGGGAGCTGTTTTTT
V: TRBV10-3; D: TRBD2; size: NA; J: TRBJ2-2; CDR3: CAISESLAGRTGELFF; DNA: TGTGCCATCAGTGAGTCCCTAGCGGGGAGGACCGGGGAGCTGTTTTTT
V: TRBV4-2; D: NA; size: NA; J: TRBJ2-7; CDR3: CASSQDGRGTGTYEQYF; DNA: TGTGCCAGCAGCCAAGATGGGAGGGGGACGGGTACCTACGAGCAGTACTTC
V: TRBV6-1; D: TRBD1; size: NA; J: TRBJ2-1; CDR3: CASRGTGASSYNEQFF; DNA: TGTGCCAGCAGAGGGACAGGCGCAAGCTCCTACAATGAGCAGTTCTTC
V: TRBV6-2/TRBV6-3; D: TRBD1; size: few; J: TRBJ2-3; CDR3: CASSQRTGITDTQYF; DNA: TGTGCCAGCAGTCAGCGGACAGGGATCACAGATACGCAGTATTTT
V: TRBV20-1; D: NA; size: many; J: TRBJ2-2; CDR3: CSAHRPGRNAGELFF; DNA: TGCAGTGCTCATCGGCCAGGGCGCAATGCCGGGGAGCTGTTTTTT
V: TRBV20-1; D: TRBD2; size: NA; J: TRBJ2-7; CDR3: CSALPSGVLEEQYF; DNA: TGCAGTGCTCTCCCTAGCGGGGTACTCGAGGAGCAGTACTTC
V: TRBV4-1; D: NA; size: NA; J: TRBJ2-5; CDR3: CASSQGLARGPRGETQYF; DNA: TGCGCCAGCAGCCAAGGATTAGCGAGGGGCCCAAGGGGGGAGACCCAGTACTTC